This paragraph reports one TCR beta chain. The antigen remains unidentified. Everyone who donated was a Caucasian adult who lived in Nashville, Tennessee. This sample stems from a study of shared clonotypes between healthy human individuals. The V and J ends lost 1 base and 6 bases respectively, with 7 bases between them. The CDR3 has 12 residues. Germline V gene data show CDR1 as LGHNA and CDR2 as YNFKEQ. Study-level results: Across subsets, estimated richness was generally greater for naive than for memory populations. Generation of non-shared clonotypes was less probable than generation of clonotypes shared by all four donors.

The method was immunoSEQ multiplex PCR; TCRdb's version includes in-frame clones alone and lacks a portion of them. Altogether roughly 300,000 clones are present, about 73% being singletons, with the ten largest covering roughly a tenth. V is TRBV4-2 and J is TRBJ2-7, with D unclear. Specimen: memory CD4+ T cells sorted from blood. Subset reported: CD45RA-negative fraction. This receptor was taken from a man younger than 45 in good health. The CDR3 protein is CASSQVGREQYF. The CDR3 DNA reads as TGTGCCAGCAGCCAAGTAGGTCGCGAGCAGTACTTC.